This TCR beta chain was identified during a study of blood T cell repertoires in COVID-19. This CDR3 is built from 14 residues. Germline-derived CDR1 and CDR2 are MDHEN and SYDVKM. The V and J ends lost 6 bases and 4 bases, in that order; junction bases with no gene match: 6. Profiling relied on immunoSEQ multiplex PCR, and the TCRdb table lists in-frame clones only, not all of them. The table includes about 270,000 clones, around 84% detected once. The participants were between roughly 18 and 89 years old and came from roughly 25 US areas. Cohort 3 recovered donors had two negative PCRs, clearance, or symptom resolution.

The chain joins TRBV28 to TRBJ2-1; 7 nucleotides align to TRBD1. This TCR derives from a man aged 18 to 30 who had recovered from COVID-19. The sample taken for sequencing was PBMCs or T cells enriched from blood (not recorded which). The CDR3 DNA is TGTGCCAGCAGCTGGATGACAGGGTACAATGAGCAGTTCTTC. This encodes CASSWMTGYNEQFF. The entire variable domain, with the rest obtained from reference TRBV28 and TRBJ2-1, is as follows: DVKVTQSSRYLVKRTGEKVFLECVQDMDHENMFWYRQDPGLGLRLIYFSYDVKMKEKGDIPEGYSVSREKKERFSLILESASTNQTSMYLCASSWMTGYNEQFFGPGTRLTVL.